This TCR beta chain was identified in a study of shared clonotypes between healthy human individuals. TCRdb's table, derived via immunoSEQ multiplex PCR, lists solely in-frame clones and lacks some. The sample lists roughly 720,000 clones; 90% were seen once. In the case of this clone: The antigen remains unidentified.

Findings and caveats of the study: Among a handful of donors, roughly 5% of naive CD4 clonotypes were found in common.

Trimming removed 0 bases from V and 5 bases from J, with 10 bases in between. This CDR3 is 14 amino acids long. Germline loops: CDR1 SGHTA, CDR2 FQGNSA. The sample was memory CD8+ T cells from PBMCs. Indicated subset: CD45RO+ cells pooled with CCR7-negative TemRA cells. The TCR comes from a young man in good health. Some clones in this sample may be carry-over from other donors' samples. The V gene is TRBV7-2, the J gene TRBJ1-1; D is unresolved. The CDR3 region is CASSLAYTKTEAFF. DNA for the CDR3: TGTGCCAGCAGCTTAGCCTACACGAAAACTGAAGCTTTCTTT.